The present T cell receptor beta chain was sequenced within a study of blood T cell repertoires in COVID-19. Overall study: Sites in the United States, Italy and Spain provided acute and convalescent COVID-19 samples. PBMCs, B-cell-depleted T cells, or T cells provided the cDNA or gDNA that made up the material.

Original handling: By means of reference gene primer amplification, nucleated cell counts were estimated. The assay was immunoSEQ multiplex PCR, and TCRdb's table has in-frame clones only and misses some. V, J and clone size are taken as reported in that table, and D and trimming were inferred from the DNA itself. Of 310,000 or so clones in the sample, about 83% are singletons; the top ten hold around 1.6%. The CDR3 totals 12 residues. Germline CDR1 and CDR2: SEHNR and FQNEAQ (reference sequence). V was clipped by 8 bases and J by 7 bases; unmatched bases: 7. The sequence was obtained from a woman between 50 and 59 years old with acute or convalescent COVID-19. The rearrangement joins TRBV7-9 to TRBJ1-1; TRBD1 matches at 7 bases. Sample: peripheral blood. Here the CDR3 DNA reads TGTGCCAGCCAGACAGGGTTCAGTGAAGCTTTCTTT. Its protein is CASQTGFSEAFF.